This TCR beta chain derives from a study of T cells after yellow fever vaccination. Study-level findings and limits: Subsequent to the booster, the majority of primary-vaccination clones reappeared (96% CD4, around 90% CD8).

V was shortened by 2 bases and J by 0 bases, with 14 bases between the two germline ends. CDR1 MDHEN and CDR2 SYDVKM come from the germline V gene. The CDR3 spans 16 residues. TCRdb ran MiXCR on the 5' RACE reads and lists one entry per CDR3 protein. The table includes 150,000 to 200,000 distinct CDR3 sequences, 5.5% to 7.5% detected once. This clonotype has ten or more counts. What it binds is not known. The sample was CD4+ T cells sorted from PBMCs, taken 5 days after the first yellow fever vaccination. This chain links TRBV28 with TRBJ2-7; TRBD1 or TRBD2 may be the D gene (5 bases each). The TCR sequence derives from a man aged 18 to 30 who received the YFV17D yellow fever vaccine. CDR3 loop: CASSLGGRRLSYEQYF. The CDR3 DNA reads TGTGCCAGCAGTTTAGGGGGACGGCGACTCTCCTACGAGCAGTACTTC.